The 32 T cell receptor beta chains below all came from one sample that was sequenced in a study of spatial heterogeneity in lung cancer. MiXCR, applied by TCRdb to the 5' RACE reads, yields one record per CDR3 protein. The sample lists about 39,000 distinct CDR3 sequences, around 5.5% occurring once. This sample's time point: sample taken at primary tumor resection. The authors sequenced whole RNA from tumor, nontumor lung or frozen PBMC without sorting. The sequenced sample was PBMCs, obtained at surgery. These receptors all stem from a male donor with early-stage non-small cell lung cancer.

At least ten counts were recorded for this clonotype. The chain recombines TRBV7-2 with TRBJ2-1; TRBD2 matches at 12 bases. V dropped 2 bases and J dropped 8; count of bases not matched to a gene: 4. The CDR3 runs 15 residues. Germline values: CDR1 SGHTA, CDR2 FQGNSA. The CDR3 DNA reads TGTGCCAGCAGCTTACTAGCGGGGGGGCCTCATGAGCAGTTCTTC. Translating gives CASSLLAGGPHEQFF. The full variable domain, in which reference TRBV7-2 and TRBJ2-1 provide the parts outside the CDR3, is GAGVSQSPSNKVTEKGKDVELRCDPISGHTALYWYRQSLGQGLEFLIYFQGNSAPDKSGLPSDRFSAERTGGSVSTLTIQRTQQEDSAVYLCASSLLAGGPHEQFFGPGTRLTVL.

This chain joins TRBV6-6 and TRBJ2-3, with 12 bases lining up with TRBD2. The CDR3 loop spans 17 amino acids. J lost 1 base, V lost 2 bases, and 4 bases had no gene match. The germline V gene has CDR1 MNHNY and CDR2 SVGAGI (reference sequence). The CDR3 region has the DNA TGTGCCAGCAGTTACGGGCTAGCGGGGGGGGGCACAGATACGCAGTATTTT. Its protein is CASSYGLAGGGTDTQYF.

This clonotype was observed at least ten times. This chain uses TRBV9 with TRBJ2-7, with D possibly called TRBD1 or TRBD2 (6 bases each). The CDR3 totals 16 residues. Per the germline V gene, CDR1 is SGDLS and CDR2 is YYNGEE. V was pared by 0 bases and J by 3 bases, with 16 bases between. CDR3 residues: CASSVGPRGANYEQYF. CDR3 in DNA: TGTGCCAGCAGCGTAGGACCGAGGGGGGCAAACTACGAGCAGTACTTC.

The rearrangement uses TRBV4-2 and TRBJ2-2, with 7 bases aligning to TRBD1. Germline CDR1 and CDR2: LGHNA and YNFKEQ. The V segment lost 2 bases and the J segment 1 base; nucleotides outside the gene matches: 4. CDR3 length: 16 residues. The CDR3 nucleotides read TGTGCCAGCAGCCAATCCGGGACAGAGAACACCGGGGAGCTGTTTTTT. Amino acid sequence: CASSQSGTENTGELFF.

V gene TRBV4-1 combines with J gene TRBJ2-2; TRBD1 agrees at 8 bases. This CDR3 region has 18 residues. With 0 bases clipped from V and 5 bases from J, the junction kept 11 bases outside the gene matches. The germline V gene encodes CDR1 MGHRA and CDR2 YSYEKL. CDR3 nucleotides: TGCGCCAGCAGCCAAGATAGGCCAGGGGGCACTTATACCGGGGAGCTGTTTTTT. Residues: CASSQDRPGGTYTGELFF.

This clonotype was recorded at least ten times. This chain joins TRBV28 and TRBJ1-1; 8 bases match TRBD1. V lost 2 bases, J lost 1 base, and 6 bases stayed unmatched. The length of the CDR3 is 16 residues. CDR1 and CDR2 (germline): MDHEN, SYDVKM. In DNA form, the CDR3 reads TGTGCCAGCAGTTTACCCAATGACAGGGGGAACACTGAAGCTTTCTTT. Translating it yields CASSLPNDRGNTEAFF.

This chain uses TRBV7-2 with TRBJ1-5; D gene ambiguous. The length of the CDR3 is 16 residues. Germline V gene lookup returns CDR1 SGHTA and CDR2 FQGNSA. Between the trimmed V and J ends, which lost 6 bases and 4 bases, there was a span of 19 bases. The CDR3 nucleotides are TGTGCCAGCAGTCCAGGTAGGACGTCGAGTAATCAGCCCCAGCATTTT. It translates to CASSPGRTSSNQPQHF.

This clonotype came up a few times. The chain couples TRBV11-2 to TRBJ2-4; D not resolved. The length of the CDR3 is 14 residues. The germline V and J ends were trimmed by 4 bases and 2 bases, with 9 bases remaining between them. CDR1 is SGHAT and CDR2 is FQNNGV in the germline V gene. CDR3 residues: CASSSMRTKNIQYF. For the CDR3, the DNA is TGTGCCAGCAGCTCCATGAGGACCAAAAACATTCAGTACTTC.

The genes are TRBV18 and TRBJ2-3; D unclear. V was cut by 0 bases and J by 5 bases, with 9 bases left in between. The CDR3 sequence is 14 residues long. The germline gives CDR1 KGHSH, CDR2 LQKENI. The CDR3 DNA reads as TGTGCCAGCTCACCACCAGCAGCTCAAGATACGCAGTATTTT. Translation gives CASSPPAAQDTQYF. The complete variable domain, with remaining parts taken from reference TRBV18 and TRBJ2-3, reads NAGVMQNPRHLVRRRGQEARLRCSPMKGHSHVYWYRQLPEEGLKFMVYLQKENIIDESGMPKERFSAEFPKEGPSILRIQQVVRGDSAAYFCASSPPAAQDTQYFGPGTRLTVL.

V is TRBV2 and J is TRBJ2-7, with TRBD2 matching 14 bases. Germline V gene data show CDR1 as SNHLY and CDR2 as FYNNEI. CDR3 length: 17 amino acids. V was clipped by 4 bases and J by 5 bases; unmatched bases: 10. The CDR3 nucleotides read TGTGCCAGCAGTGTAACAGGGCCGGGACTAGCGGGGGACGAGCAGTACTTC. It yields the protein CASSVTGPGLAGDEQYF. The full variable domain, rest sourced from reference TRBV2 and TRBJ2-7, is EPEVTQTPSHQVTQMGQEVILRCVPISNHLYFYWYRQILGQKVEFLVSFYNNEISEKSEIFDDQFSVERPDGSNFTLKIRSTKLEDSAMYFCASSVTGPGLAGDEQYFGPGTRLTVT.

This clonotype was found many times. The chain links TRBV12-3 or TRBV12-4 to TRBJ2-2, with D perhaps TRBD2 (5 bases). The ends were cut back, 7 bases at V and 1 base at J, with 10 bases in the middle. This CDR3 comprises 14 residues. The CDR3 here is CASTPGKNTGELFF. The CDR3 DNA reads as TGTGCCAGCACTCCCGGGAAGAACACCGGGGAGCTGTTTTTT.

This clonotype was counted between two and nine times. V and J are TRBV5-4 and TRBJ1-1, with 9 positions matching TRBD1. This CDR3 comprises 15 residues. Germline V gene lookup returns CDR1 SGHNT and CDR2 YYREEE (reference sequence). The ends lost 4 bases at V and 3 bases at J; junction bases unmatched: 7. For the CDR3, the DNA is TGTGCCAGCAGCATAGGGGGACAGGGTGACACTGAAGCTTTCTTT. Amino acid sequence: CASSIGGQGDTEAFF.

This clonotype was picked up many times. The genes are TRBV7-9 and TRBJ1-4; tentatively, D is TRBD1 (5 bases). Trimming took 5 bases from V and 0 from J, leaving 13 bases between them. The CDR3 runs to 16 residues. Germline V gene sequence: CDR1 SEHNR, CDR2 FQNEAQ (reference sequence). The DNA for the CDR3 is TGTGCCAGCAGCCGGGACGGAACCACAACTAATGAAAAACTGTTTTTT. Translated: CASSRDGTTTNEKLFF.

There are many counts of this clonotype. This chain joins TRBV3-1 and TRBJ1-2; D is unclear. This CDR3 has 13 amino acids. V dropped 3 bases and J dropped 6 bases, with 11 bases sitting between them. The germline V gene encodes CDR1 LGHDT and CDR2 YNNKEL (reference sequence). CDR3 in DNA: TGTGCCAGCAGCCAGCGGAAGATCCATGGCTACACCTTC. It is translated as CASSQRKIHGYTF.

The chain links TRBV7-9 to TRBJ1-5; D is uncertain. Trimming shortened V by 1 base and J by 2 bases, and 6 bases separated the two germline ends. CDR3 length equals 14 residues. The germline CDR1 and CDR2 sequences are SEHNR and FQNEAQ (reference sequence). The CDR3 region has the DNA TGTGCCAGCAGCTTAGAGGTGGGCAATCAGCCCCAGCATTTT. Translated: CASSLEVGNQPQHF.

This clonotype was seen a handful of times. This chain joins TRBV30 and TRBJ1-2; no clear D. The germline V gene has CDR1 GTSNPN and CDR2 SVGIG (reference sequence). Trimming shortened V by 2 bases and J by 5 bases, and 12 bases separated the two germline ends. CDR3 length: 13 residues. In DNA, the CDR3 is TGTGCCTGGAGTACCCCCGAGCCGTATGGCTACACCTTC. Translation gives CAWSTPEPYGYTF.

This clonotype was recorded many times. The chain joins TRBV7-9 to TRBJ2-5; 7 bases line up with TRBD1. This CDR3 comprises 15 residues. CDR1 and CDR2 (germline): SEHNR, FQNEAQ (reference sequence). Unmatched junction bases numbered 8, after V lost 5 bases and J lost 2 bases. The CDR3 protein is CASSPDREIQETQYF. CDR3 DNA: TGTGCCAGCAGCCCAGACAGGGAAATACAAGAGACCCAGTACTTC. Combining the CDR3 with reference TRBV7-9 and TRBJ2-5 gives the whole variable domain DTGVSQNPRHKITKRGQNVTFRCDPISEHNRLYWYRQTLGQGPEFLTYFQNEAQLEKSRLLSDRFSAERPKGSFSTLEIQRTEQGDSAMYLCASSPDREIQETQYFGPGTRLLVL.

This clonotype was picked up many times. The V call is TRBV6-2 or TRBV6-3, the J call TRBJ2-7, with D perhaps matching TRBD1 (5 bases). The CDR3 extends over 16 amino acids. Germline assignment: CDR1 MNHEY and CDR2 SVGEGT. Trimming took 0 bases from V and 2 from J, leaving 14 bases between them. For the CDR3, the DNA is TGTGCCAGCAGTTACTCCGTGGACAAGCTACCCTACGAGCAGTACTTC. It yields the protein CASSYSVDKLPYEQYF.

This clonotype was recorded many times. This chain uses TRBV5-1 with TRBJ2-3, with 10 bases aligning to TRBD2. V lost 4 bases to trimming and J lost 5 bases; unmatched junction nucleotides: 10. CDR1 and CDR2 (germline): SGHRS, YFSETQ. This CDR3 spans 16 amino acids. DNA of the CDR3: TGCGCCAGCAGCCTCCAGAGCGGGGGGGCTGGAGATACGCAGTATTTT. This gives the protein CASSLQSGGAGDTQYF.

This clonotype was picked up a small number of times. The rearrangement links TRBV5-1 to TRBJ2-7; 10 nucleotides agree with TRBD1. Germline CDR1 SGHRS, CDR2 YFSETQ. J lost 5 bases, V lost 2 bases, and 4 bases had no gene match. The CDR3 runs 14 residues. The chain's CDR3 is CASSFGQGGDEQYF. As DNA, the CDR3 is TGCGCCAGCAGCTTCGGACAGGGGGGCGACGAGCAGTACTTC.

This clonotype showed up just a few times. The chain joins TRBV7-2 to TRBJ2-5; 8 bases are shared with TRBD2. V shed 0 bases and J 2 bases; nucleotides not matched to a gene: 2. The CDR3 runs to 15 residues. CDR1 is SGHTA, CDR2 FQGNSA, per germline. Here the CDR3 reads CASSLAGLAQETQYF. The CDR3 region has the DNA TGTGCCAGCAGCTTAGCCGGACTAGCACAAGAGACCCAGTACTTC. The full variable domain, in which reference TRBV7-2 and TRBJ2-5 provide the parts outside the CDR3, is GAGVSQSPSNKVTEKGKDVELRCDPISGHTALYWYRQSLGQGLEFLIYFQGNSAPDKSGLPSDRFSAERTGGSVSTLTIQRTQQEDSAVYLCASSLAGLAQETQYFGPGTRLLVL.

This clonotype was detected ten times or more. The V and J genes are TRBV5-1 and TRBJ2-3; D is possibly TRBD2 (7 bases). This CDR3 contains 15 residues. The V gene lost 0 bases and the J gene lost 4 bases, with 12 bases spanning the gap. In germline, CDR1 is SGHRS, CDR2 YFSETQ. The CDR3 loop reads CASSLEGGAPDTQYF. In DNA, the CDR3 is TGCGCCAGCAGCTTGGAGGGGGGGGCGCCAGATACGCAGTATTTT.

This clonotype was found many times. This chain connects TRBV10-2 to TRBJ1-5, with 7 bases aligning to TRBD1. The length of the CDR3 is 15 residues. The germline V gene encodes CDR1 WSHSY and CDR2 SAAADI. J gave up 1 base and V 7 bases, and 7 bases lay outside the gene matches. The CDR3 DNA reads as TGCGCCAGCAAACAGGGGCAGTCGAGCAATCAGCCCCAGCATTTT. As protein: CASKQGQSSNQPQHF.

This chain links TRBV19 with TRBJ1-6; the match to TRBD1 covers 8 bases. V was pared by 8 bases and J by 7 bases, with 10 bases of the junction left unmatched. The length of the CDR3 is 15 residues. Germline V CDR1 and CDR2: LNHDA, SQIVND (reference sequence). In DNA form, the CDR3 reads TGTGCCAGTGCGGGCAGGGGGCGCAGGAATTCACCCCTCCACTTT. It yields the protein CASAGRGRRNSPLHF.

This clonotype was detected ten times or more. This chain joins TRBV3-1 and TRBJ2-3, with D perhaps TRBD2 (5 bases). V was clipped by 3 bases and J by 0 bases, with 16 bases between them. Germline V gene sequence: CDR1 LGHDT, CDR2 YNNKEL (reference sequence). This CDR3 region has 17 residues. The CDR3 bases are TGTGCCAGCAGCCAGGAGAAACCGGGGTTTAGCACAGATACGCAGTATTTT. Protein product: CASSQEKPGFSTDTQYF.

This clonotype was recorded at least ten times. The chain is built from TRBV28 and TRBJ2-5; 11 bases match TRBD2. J was trimmed by 3 bases and V by 9 bases; bases with no gene match: 3. This CDR3 is 13 amino acids long. The germline CDR1 and CDR2 sequences are MDHEN and SYDVKM. CDR3 region: CASSGGAKETQYF. The CDR3, as DNA: TGTGCCAGTAGCGGGGGGGCGAAAGAGACCCAGTACTTC.

This clonotype appeared a few times. The chain uses TRBV29-1 and TRBJ2-5, with D perhaps TRBD2 (5 bases). This CDR3 contains 13 residues. V lost 4 bases, J lost 5 bases, and 14 bases lay in between. Germline V gives CDR1 SQVTM, CDR2 ANQGSEA. The CDR3 nucleotides read TGCAGCGTTGGGGCCCAGCGGCGGGAGACCCAGTACTTC. Encoded protein: CSVGAQRRETQYF.

In its sample, this clonotype was seen a few times. A much larger clone sits a single nucleotide away, making a read error possible. The chain has TRBV18 and TRBJ1-6; D gene uncertain. Germline lookup yields CDR1 KGHSH and CDR2 LQKENI. The CDR3 consists of 13 residues. This CDR3 is CASSPHSDSPPHF. DNA for the CDR3: TGTGCCAGCTCACCACACAGCGATTCACCCCCCCACTTT.

This clonotype was seen a handful of times. This chain links TRBV20-1 with TRBJ1-1, with 10 bases that match TRBD1. The germline V gene has CDR1 DFQATT and CDR2 SNEGSKA (reference sequence). The CDR3 loop spans 13 amino acids. Unmatched junction bases numbered 3, after V lost 5 bases and J lost 3 bases. CDR3: CSAPDRGYTEAFF. The CDR3 nucleotides read TGCAGTGCTCCGGACAGGGGGTACACTGAAGCTTTCTTT.

This chain uses TRBV30 with TRBJ1-1; the D gene is possibly TRBD1 (5 bases). The V and J ends lost 0 bases and 4 bases respectively, with 9 bases between them. Germline-derived CDR1 and CDR2 are GTSNPN and SVGIG (reference sequence). The CDR3 has 13 amino acids. The CDR3 spells CAWSVGAGTEAFF. The CDR3 DNA is TGTGCCTGGAGTGTAGGGGCAGGCACTGAAGCTTTCTTT.

This clonotype was detected ten times or more. This rearrangement joins TRBV4-2 to TRBJ1-3; D is possibly TRBD1 (6 bases). The CDR3 length is 18 residues. The germline gives CDR1 LGHNA, CDR2 YNFKEQ. Trimming removed 4 bases at V and 0 bases at J, with 19 bases between. The CDR3 region is CASSLQGPPDYSGNTIYF. The DNA of the CDR3 is TGTGCCAGCAGCCTACAGGGACCCCCCGACTACTCTGGAAACACCATATATTTT.

This clonotype occurred many times. The rearrangement links TRBV9 to TRBJ1-5; D ambiguous. Germline lookup yields CDR1 SGDLS and CDR2 YYNGEE. CDR3 length: 14 residues. Between the trimmed V and J ends, which lost 0 bases and 7 bases, there was a span of 11 bases. CDR3 DNA sequence: TGTGCCAGCAGCGTAGCTACGACAAACCAGCCCCAGCATTTT. Its protein product is CASSVATTNQPQHF.